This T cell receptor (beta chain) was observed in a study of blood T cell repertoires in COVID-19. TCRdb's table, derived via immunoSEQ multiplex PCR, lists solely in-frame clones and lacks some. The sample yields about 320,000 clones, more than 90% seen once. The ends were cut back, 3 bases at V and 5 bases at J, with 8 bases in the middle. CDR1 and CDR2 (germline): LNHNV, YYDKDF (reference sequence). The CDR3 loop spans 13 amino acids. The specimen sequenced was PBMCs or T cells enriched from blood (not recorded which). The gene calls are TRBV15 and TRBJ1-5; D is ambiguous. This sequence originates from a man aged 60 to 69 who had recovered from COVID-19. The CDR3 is CATSSPPDQPQHF. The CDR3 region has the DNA TGTGCCACCAGCAGCCCTCCCGATCAGCCCCAGCATTTT.